Each of the 7 T cell receptor beta chains below was sequenced from the same sample in a study of cytomegalovirus exposure and HLA in healthy donors. The PCR had 60 Vbeta and 13 Jbeta primers. Clones were read by immunoSEQ multiplex PCR, and TCRdb kept only the in-frame ones, dropping some. The sample lists 160,000 or so clones; roughly four fifths were seen once. The sequenced sample was PBMCs. All receptors come from a man aged 50 to 60 in good health and CMV-seropositive.

The chain combines TRBV21-1 with TRBJ2-7; the table's TRBD1 call for D was not verified on the DNA. TRBV21-1 is termed a pseudogene. This CDR3 is 16 amino acids long. In DNA form, the CDR3 reads TGTGCCAGCAGCAAAGGAGGGCAGGGGACACCGTGTGAGCAGTACTTC. Residues: CASSKGGQGTPCEQYF.

The chain carries TRBV6-5 and TRBJ1-4, with D maybe TRBD1 (5 bases). This CDR3 has 14 residues. Trimming removed 6 bases from V and 7 bases from J, with 15 bases in between. CDR1 is MNHEY and CDR2 is SVGAGI in the germline V gene. The DNA for the CDR3 is TGTGCCAGCAGCCGACAGTCGACGTCTGAAAAACTGTTTTTT. Translating it yields CASSRQSTSEKLFF.

The chain is built from TRBV6-5 and TRBJ2-7; D perhaps matches TRBD1 (5 bases). This CDR3 contains 13 residues. The germline V and J ends were trimmed by 8 bases and 7 bases, with 18 bases remaining between them. Per germline, CDR1 MNHEY and CDR2 SVGAGI. The CDR3 spells CASSIGKAGEQYF. Here the CDR3 DNA reads TGTGCCAGCTCCATCGGCAAGGCAGGGGAGCAGTACTTC.

This clone has just a few counts. DNA for the CDR3: TGTGCCAGCAGTTACTCGGGAGGGGGAGGCACTGAAGCTTTCTTT. It yields the protein CASSYSGGGGTEAFF. This chain links TRBV6-5 with TRBJ1-1, with D perhaps TRBD1 (6 bases). CDR3 length equals 15 residues. The V and J ends lost 0 bases and 4 bases respectively, with 12 bases between them. Germline V gives CDR1 MNHEY, CDR2 SVGAGI.

The DNA of the CDR3 is TGTGCCTGGAGTAGCGACAGGGCCAGTCTGAACACTGAAGCTTTCTTT. Translation gives CAWSSDRASLNTEAFF. V usage is TRBV30 and J usage is TRBJ1-1, with 7 bases lining up with TRBD1. Trimming took 2 bases from V and 0 from J; bases not matched to a gene: 9. The CDR3 length is 16 residues. Germline assignment: CDR1 GTSNPN and CDR2 SVGIG (reference sequence).

Worth noting for this clone: Other DNA sequences in this sample translate to the same CDR3. This sequence joins TRBV9 and TRBJ1-1, with D tentatively TRBD1 (5 bases). There are 13 residues in the CDR3. The germline gives CDR1 SGDLS, CDR2 YYNGEE. V lost 0 bases, J lost 3 bases, and 6 bases lay in between. CDR3 nucleotides: TGTGCCAGCAGCGTAGGGGGCGACACTGAAGCTTTCTTT. It specifies CASSVGGDTEAFF.

This clone was seen a few times. The V and J genes are TRBV2 and TRBJ2-7, with D hard to call. The germline CDR1 and CDR2 sequences are SNHLY and FYNNEI. CDR3 length: 11 amino acids. Deletions cut 7 bases from V and 4 bases from J, with 8 bases between. The CDR3 protein is CASTDIYEQYF. The CDR3 DNA reads as TGTGCCAGCACAGATATTTACGAGCAGTACTTC.